The 18 T cell receptor beta chains in this list originate from one sample, sequenced in a study of T cells expressing NK-cell markers. TCRdb reanalyzed the 5' RACE reads, giving one entry per CDR3 protein sequence and no DNA. The record lists approximately 170,000 distinct CDR3 sequences, of which the ten most abundant hold around 21%. Sequenced sample: blood T cells: a sorted CD56 or NKG2C T cell subset, CD4+ or CD8+ T cells, or bulk PBMC T cells (not recorded which). The origin of the receptors is a man aged 18-70 years in good health.

The chain combines TRBV3-1 with TRBJ1-1; TCRdb lists TRBD1, though no DNA is available to test this call. The CDR3 totals 18 residues. Germline V gives CDR1 LGHDT, CDR2 YNNKEL (reference sequence). This chain's CDR3 is CASSSHRDRVRWNTEAFF.

CDR3 residues: CASSVGAGADSNQPQHF. The chain couples TRBV9 to TRBJ1-5; without DNA, the TCRdb call of TRBD1 cannot be checked. CDR1 is SGDLS, CDR2 YYNGEE, per germline. The length of the CDR3 is 17 residues.

The V call is TRBV20-1, the J call TRBJ1-2; TCRdb's D call of TRBD1 is untestable without DNA. CDR3 length: 13 amino acids. The germline CDR1 and CDR2 sequences are DFQATT and SNEGSKA (reference sequence). The CDR3: CSARFRGKHGYTF.

This chain joins TRBV27 and TRBJ2-1; TCRdb calls TRBD2, which cannot be checked without DNA. The CDR3 has 16 amino acids. Germline values: CDR1 MNHEY, CDR2 SMNVEV (reference sequence). The CDR3 loop reads CASRPMVGGAHNEQFF.

The chain uses TRBV20-1 and TRBJ2-7. The V gene's germline CDR1 is DFQATT and CDR2 SNEGSKA (reference sequence). The CDR3 is made up of 15 amino acids. CDR3 loop: CSAENSDAVPFEQYF.

J is TRBJ2-7 and V is TRBV27; TCRdb lists TRBD1, though no DNA is available to test this call. CDR3 length: 15 residues. Per the germline V gene, CDR1 is MNHEY and CDR2 is SMNVEV (reference sequence). Here the CDR3 reads CASGSALTGHYEQYF.

The chain is built from TRBV5-6 and TRBJ1-1. Germline V gives CDR1 SGHDT, CDR2 YYEEEE. The CDR3 totals 12 residues. CDR3 sequence reads: CASSFYGTPPFF.

The chain has TRBV25-1 and TRBJ1-4; as DNA is missing, the TRBD1 call by TCRdb cannot be tested. The CDR3 runs 12 residues. From germline, CDR1 is MGHDK and CDR2 SYGVNS. CDR3 sequence reads: CASSGGREKLFF.

The chain is built from TRBV12-3 or TRBV12-4 and TRBJ2-1; TCRdb's D call, TRBD1, is unchecked because there is no DNA. This CDR3 has 18 amino acids. The CDR3 region is CASSSRDRGLLSYNEQFF.

This chain uses TRBV5-6 with TRBJ1-5; TCRdb designates TRBD1, a call that cannot be tested without DNA. This CDR3 has 15 residues. Germline loops: CDR1 SGHDT, CDR2 YYEEEE. This CDR3 is CASSLATGVNQPQHF.

The V and J genes are TRBV19 and TRBJ1-1; no DNA is available, so the TRBD1 call from TCRdb remains unchecked. The CDR3 sequence is 15 residues long. Germline V gene lookup returns CDR1 LNHDA and CDR2 SQIVND (reference sequence). The CDR3 region is CASTPGGQGGTEAFF.

V and J are TRBV29-1 and TRBJ2-5; with no DNA, the TCRdb D assignment of TRBD2 cannot be verified. The CDR3 runs 12 residues. CDR1 is SQVTM and CDR2 is ANQGSEA in the germline V gene. CDR3 region: CSVTSVLGTQYF.

The J gene is TRBJ2-7, the V gene TRBV5-1. CDR1 is SGHRS, CDR2 YFSETQ, per germline. CDR3 length: 14 amino acids. The CDR3 loop reads CASSVLISSDEQYF.

This chain uses TRBV6-2 or TRBV6-3 with TRBJ2-7; TCRdb's assignment of TRBD1 cannot be checked, as there is no DNA. Germline CDR1 and CDR2: MNHEY and SVGEGT. This CDR3 comprises 15 residues. This chain's CDR3 is CASSEQGTSSYEQYF.

This chain links TRBV5-8 with TRBJ2-7; without DNA, the TCRdb call of TRBD1 cannot be checked. Germline CDR1 is SGHTS and CDR2 is YDEGEE. The CDR3 covers 15 residues. The CDR3 reads CASSSRAGFNYEQYF.

V usage is TRBV27 and J usage is TRBJ1-2; the D gene TCRdb calls, TRBD1, cannot be checked with no DNA. This CDR3 spans 16 amino acids. Germline CDR1 and CDR2: MNHEY and SMNVEV (reference sequence). CDR3 amino acids: CASSKILETGLHGYTF.

This chain uses TRBV3-1 with TRBJ2-6. The CDR3 length is 14 residues. Germline CDR1 and CDR2: LGHDT and YNNKEL (reference sequence). The CDR3 sequence is CASSPLGGANVLTF.

The rearrangement links TRBV7-6 to TRBJ2-7. Germline V gene sequence: CDR1 SGHVS, CDR2 FNYEAQ. This CDR3 contains 14 residues. CDR3 sequence: CASSKGDATYEQYF.